Listed below are T cell receptor beta chains from one sample, sequenced in a study of cytomegalovirus exposure and HLA in healthy donors. Data came from immunoSEQ multiplex PCR; TCRdb stores just in-frame clones and leaves some out. The sample includes 100,000 to 150,000 clones, roughly four fifths of them seen just once. The sequenced material came from PBMCs. Receptors originate from a woman aged 40 to 49 in good health and CMV-seronegative. Each CDR3 is given with its conserved first and last residue. The D gene is left open where the match is weak. Clone sizes are given selectively: once, few, many, or a class where the clone is expanded.

>.|TRBJ2-1|TRBV6-5|.
CASSKGGFDYNEQFF
TGTGCCAGCAGCAAGGGGGGGTTTGACTACAATGAGCAGTTCTTC
>TRBD1|TRBJ2-1|TRBV29-1|.
CSVAGQEIEQFF
TGCAGCGTTGCGGGACAGGAGATTGAGCAGTTCTTC
>.|TRBJ2-5|TRBV7-2|.
CASSLAHVETQYF
TGTGCCAGCAGCTTAGCTCATGTAGAGACCCAGTACTTC
>TRBD2|TRBJ2-2|TRBV5-8|.
CASSLGLAGNTGELFF
TGTGCCAGCAGCCTCGGACTAGCGGGAAACACCGGGGAGCTGTTTTTT
>.|TRBJ1-2|TRBV2|once
CASERDFNYGYTF
TGTGCCAGCGAGCGGGACTTTAACTATGGCTACACCTTC
>TRBD1|TRBJ1-5|TRBV28|.
CASSLGQGNQPQHF
TGTGCCAGCAGTTTGGGACAGGGCAATCAGCCCCAGCATTTT
>TRBD1|TRBJ1-5|TRBV2|.
CASTAIWDRGEGQPQHF
TGTGCCAGCACCGCCATCTGGGACAGGGGTGAGGGTCAGCCCCAGCATTTT
>.|TRBJ2-2|TRBV10-3|few
CAISESSFGELFF
TGTGCCATCAGTGAGTCGAGTTTCGGGGAGCTGTTTTTT
>TRBD2|TRBJ2-1|TRBV6-4|few
CASSEQLAVQGEQFF
TGTGCCAGCAGTGAACAACTAGCGGTACAGGGTGAGCAGTTCTTC
>TRBD1|TRBJ1-1|TRBV10-2|.
CASRTGGPGNTEAFF
TGCGCCAGCAGGACAGGGGGCCCGGGGAACACTGAAGCTTTCTTT
>TRBD1|TRBJ1-2|TRBV7-9|.
CASGSGTGSIHGYTF
TGTGCCAGCGGTAGTGGGACAGGGAGTATCCATGGCTACACCTTC
>TRBD2|TRBJ2-3|TRBV11-2|.
CASSPGRGGRPDTQYF
TGTGCCAGCAGCCCCGGACGGGGCGGGAGACCCGATACGCAGTATTTT
>.|TRBJ2-7|TRBV5-1|.
CASSPPRESYEQYF
TGCGCCAGCAGCCCCCCGCGGGAATCCTACGAGCAGTACTTC
>TRBD1|TRBJ2-3|TRBV6-4|.
CASSATGGTDTQYF
TGTGCCAGCAGCGCTACAGGGGGCACAGATACGCAGTATTTT
>.|TRBJ2-2|TRBV13|.
CASSFQGRTGELFF
TGTGCCAGCAGCTTCCAGGGGCGGACCGGGGAGCTGTTTTTT
>.|TRBJ2-1|TRBV7-9|.
CASSSDSGYRYNEQFF
TGTGCCAGCAGCTCTGACTCGGGATACCGGTACAATGAGCAGTTCTTC
>.|TRBJ2-1|TRBV10-3|.
CAISESNGGEQFF
TGTGCCATCAGTGAGTCGAATGGCGGTGAGCAGTTCTTC
>.|TRBJ2-2|TRBV7-2|.
CASSPRQGLVEELFF
TGTGCCAGCAGCCCGAGGCAGGGCTTAGTGGAGGAGCTGTTTTTT
>.|TRBJ2-3|TRBV21-1|.
CASSKKGPDRNGPLTQSTDTQYF
TGTGCCAGCAGCAAAAAAGGACCCGACAGGAACGGACCCCTAACCCAAAGCACAGATACGCAGTATTTT
>.|TRBJ2-1|TRBV5-4|.
CASSFYRTEQFF
TGTGCCAGCAGCTTTTACCGGACAGAGCAGTTCTTC
>.|TRBJ2-7|TRBV7-2|.
CASSLGPGNYEQYF
TGTGCCAGCAGCTTAGGGCCAGGGAATTACGAGCAGTACTTC
>TRBD2|TRBJ2-7|TRBV28|.
CASSPKSGRRPYEQYF
TGTGCCAGCAGTCCGAAGAGCGGGAGGCGTCCCTACGAGCAGTACTTC
>TRBD2|TRBJ2-1|TRBV19|.
CASSMRASGRAMSYNEQFF
TGTGCCAGTAGTATGCGGGCCAGCGGGAGGGCCATGTCCTACAATGAGCAGTTCTTC
>.|TRBJ1-4|TRBV5-6|.
CASSRVMDEKLFF
TGTGCCAGCAGCCGCGTCATGGATGAAAAACTGTTTTTT
>.|TRBJ2-1|TRBV6-4|.
CASSAAGYRSEQFF
TGTGCCAGCAGTGCGGCCGGGTATAGGAGTGAGCAGTTCTTC